This TCR beta chain comes out of a study of T cell responses to AZD1222 COVID-19 vaccine. This clone has only one observation. Its antigen is still unknown. This CDR3 region has 16 residues. Assay: immunoSEQ multiplex PCR; the TCRdb copy retains only in-frame clones and omits some. The sample carries tens of thousands of clones, about nine tenths recorded once. Findings and limits, study-wide: There were mostly white British donors and more females than males, and clonal diversity was possibly underestimated. Repertoire sampling occurred only after the peak T cell response. Among vaccine-associated CD4 TCRs, coverage spanned spike, with dominance at 160-218 and 743-854. The breadth and depth of Spike-specific TCRs increased once two AZD1222 doses had been given.

The V gene is TRBV12-2, the J gene TRBJ1-1. TRBV12-2 is a recognized pseudogene. The sequence derives from an adult in good health. The source material was peripheral blood, sampled on day 0 of AZD1222 vaccination. CDR3 sequence reads: CASRLSGGLLNTEAFF. The CDR3 DNA reads TGTGCAAGTCGCCTATCTGGGGGACTATTAAACACTGAAGCTTTCTTT.